This T cell receptor beta chain appears in the sequencing data of a study of Ad26.COV2.S vaccination and SARS-CoV-2 variants. The overall study: As a participant in COV1001, the donor was in the Ad26.COV2.S trial arm. Study observations and caveats: Measures of TCR breadth and depth may have fallen short of total T cell responses. Individuals receiving vaccine had higher spike-specific TCR breadth than placebo recipients did. Reported findings describe substantial breadth in spike-specific CD8+ and CD4+ T cell responses following vaccination.

The treatment: 19 received Ad26.COV2.S at low or high dose, single or two shots; 5 received placebo; per-sample allocation not given. Sample collection was performed on day 63 after the first vaccine or placebo injection. Repertoires were generated with immunoSEQ multiplex PCR, while TCRdb's copy carries only in-frame clones and drops some. The sample lists roughly 350,000 clones, 80% to 90% seen once, with approximately 3.6% in the top ten. Comments on this clone: Antigen specificity is unknown.

Sequencing used peripheral blood, obtained in a trial of Ad26.COV2.S vaccine versus placebo. The TCR comes from a person aged 18 to 65 who received the Ad26.COV2.S COVID-19 vaccine or a placebo.

CDR3: CASSFGVEQYF. The DNA for the CDR3 is TGCGCCAGCAGCTTCGGGGTCGAGCAGTACTTC. This chain connects TRBV5-1 to TRBJ2-7, with a tentative D call TRBD2 (5 bases). The CDR3 is 11 amino acids. Germline lookup yields CDR1 SGHRS and CDR2 YFSETQ. Trimming stripped 2 bases from V and 6 bases from J, with 6 bases between.